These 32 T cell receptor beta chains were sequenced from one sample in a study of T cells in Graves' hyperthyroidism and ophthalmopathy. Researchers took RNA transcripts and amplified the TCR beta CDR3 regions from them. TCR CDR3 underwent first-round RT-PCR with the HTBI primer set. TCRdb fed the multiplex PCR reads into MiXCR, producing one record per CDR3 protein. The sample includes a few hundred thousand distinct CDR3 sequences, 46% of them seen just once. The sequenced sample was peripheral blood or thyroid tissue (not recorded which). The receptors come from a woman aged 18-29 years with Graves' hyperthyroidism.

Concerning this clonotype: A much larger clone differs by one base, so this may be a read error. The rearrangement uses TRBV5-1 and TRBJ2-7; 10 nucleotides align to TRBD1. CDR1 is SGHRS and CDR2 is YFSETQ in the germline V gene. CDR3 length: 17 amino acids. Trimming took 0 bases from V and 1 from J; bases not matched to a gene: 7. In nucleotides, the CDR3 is TGCGCCAGCAGCTTGGGAATGGACAGGGGGACTTCCTACGAGCAGTACTTC. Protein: CASSLGMDRGTSYEQYF.

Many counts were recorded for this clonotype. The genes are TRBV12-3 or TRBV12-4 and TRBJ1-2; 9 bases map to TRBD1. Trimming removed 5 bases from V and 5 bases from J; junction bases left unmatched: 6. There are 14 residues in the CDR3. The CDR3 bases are TGTGCCAGCAGTCCGGGACAGGGACCTTATGGCTACACCTTC. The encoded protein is CASSPGQGPYGYTF.

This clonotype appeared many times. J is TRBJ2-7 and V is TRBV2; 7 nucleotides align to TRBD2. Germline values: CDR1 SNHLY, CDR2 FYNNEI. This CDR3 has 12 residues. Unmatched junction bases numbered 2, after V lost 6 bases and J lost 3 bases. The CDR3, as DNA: TGTGCCAGCAGAGGACTAGTCTACGAGCAGTACTTC. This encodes CASRGLVYEQYF. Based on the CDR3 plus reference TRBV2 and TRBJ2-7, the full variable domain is EPEVTQTPSHQVTQMGQEVILRCVPISNHLYFYWYRQILGQKVEFLVSFYNNEISEKSEIFDDQFSVERPDGSNFTLKIRSTKLEDSAMYFCASRGLVYEQYFGPGTRLTVT.

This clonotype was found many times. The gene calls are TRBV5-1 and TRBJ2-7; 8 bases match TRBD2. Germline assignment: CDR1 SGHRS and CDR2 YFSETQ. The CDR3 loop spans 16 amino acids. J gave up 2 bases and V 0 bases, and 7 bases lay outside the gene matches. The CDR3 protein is CASSLDRTSIPYEQYF. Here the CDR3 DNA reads TGCGCCAGCAGCTTGGACCGGACTAGCATTCCCTACGAGCAGTACTTC.

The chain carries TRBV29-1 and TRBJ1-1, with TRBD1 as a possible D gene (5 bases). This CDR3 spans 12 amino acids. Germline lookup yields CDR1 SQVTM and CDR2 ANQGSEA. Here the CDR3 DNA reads TGCAGAGCTGACAGTGAGGCCACTGAAGCTTTCTTT. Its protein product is CRADSEATEAFF.

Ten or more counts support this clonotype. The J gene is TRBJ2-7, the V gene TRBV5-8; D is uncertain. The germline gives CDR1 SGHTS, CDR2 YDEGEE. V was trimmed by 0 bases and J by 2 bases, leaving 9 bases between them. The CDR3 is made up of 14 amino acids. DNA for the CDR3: TGTGCCAGCAGCTTGGATGGTCTACCCTACGAGCAGTACTTC. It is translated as CASSLDGLPYEQYF. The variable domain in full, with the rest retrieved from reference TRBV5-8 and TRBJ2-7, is EAGVTQSPTHLIKTRGQQATLRCSPISGHTSVYWYQQALGLGLQFLLWYDEGEERNRGNFPPRFSGRQFPNYSSELNVNALELEDSALYLCASSLDGLPYEQYFGPGTRLTVT.

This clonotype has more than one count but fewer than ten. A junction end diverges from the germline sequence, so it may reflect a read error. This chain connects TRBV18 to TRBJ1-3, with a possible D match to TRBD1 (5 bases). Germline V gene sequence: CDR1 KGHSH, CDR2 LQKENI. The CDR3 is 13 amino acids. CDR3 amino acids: CASPPGFGNTIYF. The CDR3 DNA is TGTGCCAGCCCACCAGGGTTCGGAAACACCATATATTTT.

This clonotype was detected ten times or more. CDR3 coding DNA: TGTGCCACTACTAGCGGGAATGGGGAGACCCAGTACTTC. Translated, it gives CATTSGNGETQYF. V usage is TRBV19 and J usage is TRBJ2-5, with TRBD2 identical over 10 bases. V lost 10 bases and J lost 5; bases outside the gene matches: 7. Germline loops: CDR1 LNHDA, CDR2 SQIVND (reference sequence). The CDR3 has 13 residues.

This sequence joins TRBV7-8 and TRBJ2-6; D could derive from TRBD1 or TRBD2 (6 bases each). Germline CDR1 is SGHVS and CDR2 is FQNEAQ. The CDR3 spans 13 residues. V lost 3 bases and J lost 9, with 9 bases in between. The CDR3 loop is CASSFGGVNVLTF. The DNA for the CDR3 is TGTGCCAGCAGCTTCGGGGGCGTCAACGTCCTGACTTTC.

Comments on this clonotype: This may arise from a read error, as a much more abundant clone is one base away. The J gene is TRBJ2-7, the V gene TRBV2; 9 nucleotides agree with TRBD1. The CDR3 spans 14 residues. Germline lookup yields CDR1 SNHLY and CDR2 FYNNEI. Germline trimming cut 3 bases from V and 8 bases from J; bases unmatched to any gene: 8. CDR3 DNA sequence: TGTGCCAGCAGTGATAGGACAGGGGTTGAAAAGCAGTACTTC. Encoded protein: CASSDRTGVEKQYF.

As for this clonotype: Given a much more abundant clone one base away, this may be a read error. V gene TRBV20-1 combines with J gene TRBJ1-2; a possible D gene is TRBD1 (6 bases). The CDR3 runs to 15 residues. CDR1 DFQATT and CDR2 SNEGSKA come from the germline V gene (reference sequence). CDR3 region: CSARTKYRVLYGCTF. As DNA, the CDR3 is TGCAGTGCTAGAACAAAATACAGGGTTCTCTATGGCTGCACCTTC.

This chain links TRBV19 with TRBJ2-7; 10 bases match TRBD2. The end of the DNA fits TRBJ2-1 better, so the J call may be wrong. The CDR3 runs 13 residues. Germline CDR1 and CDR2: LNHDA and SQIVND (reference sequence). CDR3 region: CASSSGTSVEQFF. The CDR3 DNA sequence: TGTGCCAGTAGTTCCGGGACTAGCGTTGAGCAGTTCTTC.

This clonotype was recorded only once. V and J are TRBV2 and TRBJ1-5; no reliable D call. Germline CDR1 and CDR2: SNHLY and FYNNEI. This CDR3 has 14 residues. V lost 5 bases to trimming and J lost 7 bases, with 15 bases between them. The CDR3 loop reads CASSLLGSGQPQHF. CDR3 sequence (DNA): TGTGCCAGCAGTTTACTAGGGTCGGGGCAGCCCCAGCATTTT. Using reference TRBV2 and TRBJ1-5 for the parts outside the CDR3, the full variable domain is EPEVTQTPSHQVTQMGQEVILRCVPISNHLYFYWYRQILGQKVEFLVSFYNNEISEKSEIFDDQFSVERPDGSNFTLKIRSTKLEDSAMYFCASSLLGSGQPQHFGDGTRLSIL.

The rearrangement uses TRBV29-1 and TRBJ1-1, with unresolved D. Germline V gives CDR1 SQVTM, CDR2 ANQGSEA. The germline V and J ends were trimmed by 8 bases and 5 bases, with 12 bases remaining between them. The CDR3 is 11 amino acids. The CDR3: CSLGRETEAFF. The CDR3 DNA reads TGCAGCTTAGGGAGGGAGACTGAAGCTTTCTTT.

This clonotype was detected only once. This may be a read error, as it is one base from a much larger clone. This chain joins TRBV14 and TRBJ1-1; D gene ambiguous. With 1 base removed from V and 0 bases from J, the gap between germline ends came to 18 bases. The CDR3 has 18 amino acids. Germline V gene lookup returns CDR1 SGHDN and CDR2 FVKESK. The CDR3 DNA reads TGTGCCAGCAGCCAAGTCATAGGTCCACCCTGGATGAACACTGAAGCTTTCTTT. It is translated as CASSQVIGPPWMNTEAFF.

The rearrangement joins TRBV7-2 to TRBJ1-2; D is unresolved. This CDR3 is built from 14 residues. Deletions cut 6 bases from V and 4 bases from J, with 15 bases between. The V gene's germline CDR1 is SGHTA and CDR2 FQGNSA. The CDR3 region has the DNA TGTGCCAGCAGTTTGCGAGAGGGAATCTATGGCTACACCTTC. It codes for CASSLREGIYGYTF.

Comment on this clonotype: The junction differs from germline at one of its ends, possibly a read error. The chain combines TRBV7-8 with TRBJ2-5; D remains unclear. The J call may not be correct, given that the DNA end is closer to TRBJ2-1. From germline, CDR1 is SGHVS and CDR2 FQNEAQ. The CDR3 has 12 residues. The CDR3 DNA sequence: TGTACCAGCAGCCCCAGATACGGTGAGCAGTTCTTC. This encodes CTSSPRYGEQFF.

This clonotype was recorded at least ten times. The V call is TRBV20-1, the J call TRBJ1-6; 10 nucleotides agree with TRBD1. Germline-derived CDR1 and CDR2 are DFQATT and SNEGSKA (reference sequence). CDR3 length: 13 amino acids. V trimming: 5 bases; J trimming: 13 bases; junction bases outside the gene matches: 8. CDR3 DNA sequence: TGCAGTGCTTCGTCCGGGACAGGGGTCCCCCTCCACTTT. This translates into CSASSGTGVPLHF.

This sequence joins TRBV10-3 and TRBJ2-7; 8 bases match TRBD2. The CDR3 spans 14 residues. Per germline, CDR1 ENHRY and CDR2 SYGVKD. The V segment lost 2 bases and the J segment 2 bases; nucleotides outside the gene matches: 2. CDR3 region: CAISEPTSAYEQYF. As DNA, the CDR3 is TGTGCCATCAGTGAGCCGACTAGCGCCTACGAGCAGTACTTC.

The CDR3 DNA follows: TGTGCCACCAGCAGCTTAGGGGGGGATCAGCCCCAGCATTTT. Its translation: CATSSLGGDQPQHF. The chain couples TRBV15 to TRBJ1-5; TRBD1 might be the D (6 bases). The CDR3 is 14 amino acids. The germline V and J ends were trimmed by 3 bases and 5 bases, with 11 bases remaining between them. Germline CDR1 LNHNV, CDR2 YYDKDF (reference sequence). Supplemented by reference TRBV15 and TRBJ1-5, the full variable domain reads DAMVIQNPRYQVTQFGKPVTLSCSQTLNHNVMYWYQQKSSQAPKLLFHYYDKDFNNEADTPDNFQSRRPNTSFCFLDIRSPGLGDTAMYLCATSSLGGDQPQHFGDGTRLSIL.

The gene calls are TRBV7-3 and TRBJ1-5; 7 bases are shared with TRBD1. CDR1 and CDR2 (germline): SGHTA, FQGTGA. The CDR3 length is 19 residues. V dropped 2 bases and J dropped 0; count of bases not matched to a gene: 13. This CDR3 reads CASSLDRVSPDYSNQPQHF. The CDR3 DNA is TGTGCCAGCAGCTTAGACAGGGTGAGCCCTGATTATAGCAATCAGCCCCAGCATTTT.

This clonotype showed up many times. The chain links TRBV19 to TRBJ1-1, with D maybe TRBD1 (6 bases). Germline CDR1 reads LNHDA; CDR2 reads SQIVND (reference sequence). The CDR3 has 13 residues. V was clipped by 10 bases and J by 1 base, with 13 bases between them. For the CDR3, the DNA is TGTGCCATCAGGGGAGACCCGAACACTGAAGCTTTCTTT. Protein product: CAIRGDPNTEAFF.

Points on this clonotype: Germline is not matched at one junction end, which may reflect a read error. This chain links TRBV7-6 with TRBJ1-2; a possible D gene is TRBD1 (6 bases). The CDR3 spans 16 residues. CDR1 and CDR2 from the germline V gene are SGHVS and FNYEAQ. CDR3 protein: CASSLGPRDRIYGYAF. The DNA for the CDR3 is TGTGCCAGCAGCTTAGGGCCCCGAGACAGGATCTATGGCTACGCCTTC.

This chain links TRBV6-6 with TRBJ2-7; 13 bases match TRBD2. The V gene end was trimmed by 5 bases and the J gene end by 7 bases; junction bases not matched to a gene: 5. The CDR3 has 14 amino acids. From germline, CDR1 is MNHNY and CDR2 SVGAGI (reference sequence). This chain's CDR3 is CASSELAGGHEQYF. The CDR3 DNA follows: TGTGCCAGCAGTGAACTAGCGGGAGGGCATGAGCAGTACTTC.

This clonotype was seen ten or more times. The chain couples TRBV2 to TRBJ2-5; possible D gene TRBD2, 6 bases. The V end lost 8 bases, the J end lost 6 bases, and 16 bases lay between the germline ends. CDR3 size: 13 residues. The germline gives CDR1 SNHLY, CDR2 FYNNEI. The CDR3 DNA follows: TGTGCCAGCGACTCGGCGGGGAGGCAGACCCAGTACTTC. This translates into CASDSAGRQTQYF.

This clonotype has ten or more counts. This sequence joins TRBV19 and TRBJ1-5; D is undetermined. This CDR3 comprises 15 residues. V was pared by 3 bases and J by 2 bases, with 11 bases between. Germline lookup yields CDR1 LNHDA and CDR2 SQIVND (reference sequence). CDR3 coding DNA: TGTGCCAGTAGTATCCGGGGTCAGGGCAATCAGCCCCAGCATTTT. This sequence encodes CASSIRGQGNQPQHF.

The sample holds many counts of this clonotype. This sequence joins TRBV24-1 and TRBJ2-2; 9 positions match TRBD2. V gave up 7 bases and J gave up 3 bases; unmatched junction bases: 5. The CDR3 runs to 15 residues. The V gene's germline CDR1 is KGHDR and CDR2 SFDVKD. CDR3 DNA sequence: TGTGCCACCAGCCCCCTAGCGGGATACACCGGGGAGCTGTTTTTT. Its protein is CATSPLAGYTGELFF.

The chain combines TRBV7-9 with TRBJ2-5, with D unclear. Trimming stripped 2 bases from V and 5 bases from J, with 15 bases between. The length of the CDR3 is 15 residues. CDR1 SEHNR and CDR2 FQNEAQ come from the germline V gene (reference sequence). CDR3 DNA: TGTGCCAGCAGCTTATACCCGGCCTGGCGGGAGACCCAGTACTTC. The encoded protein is CASSLYPAWRETQYF.

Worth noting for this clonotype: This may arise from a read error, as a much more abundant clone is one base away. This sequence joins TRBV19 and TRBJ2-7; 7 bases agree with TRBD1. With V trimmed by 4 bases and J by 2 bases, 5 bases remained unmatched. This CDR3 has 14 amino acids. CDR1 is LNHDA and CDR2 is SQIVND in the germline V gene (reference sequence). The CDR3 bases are TGTGCCAGTAGTACGAGGGACAGTACCTACGAGCAGTACTTC. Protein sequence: CASSTRDSTYEQYF.

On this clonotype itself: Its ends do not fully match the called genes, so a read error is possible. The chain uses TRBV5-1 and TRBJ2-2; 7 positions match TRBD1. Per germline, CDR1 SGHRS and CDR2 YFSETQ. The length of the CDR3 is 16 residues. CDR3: CASSSTGKANTGELLF. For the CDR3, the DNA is TGCGCCAGCAGCTCGACAGGGAAAGCGAACACCGGGGAGCTGCTTTTT.

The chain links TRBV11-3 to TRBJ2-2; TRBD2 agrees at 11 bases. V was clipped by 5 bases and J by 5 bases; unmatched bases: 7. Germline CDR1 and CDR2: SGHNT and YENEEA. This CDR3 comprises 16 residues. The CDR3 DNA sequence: TGTGCCAGCAGCCGTTTGACTAGCGGGATAACCGGGGAGCTGTTTTTT. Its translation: CASSRLTSGITGELFF.

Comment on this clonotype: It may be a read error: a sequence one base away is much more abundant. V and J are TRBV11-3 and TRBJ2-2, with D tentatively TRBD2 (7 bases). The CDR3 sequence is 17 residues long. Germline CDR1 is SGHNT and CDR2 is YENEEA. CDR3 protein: CAGSLRAAGARAGELFF. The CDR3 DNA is TGTGCCGGCAGCTTGAGGGCGGCGGGGGCCAGGGCCGGGGAGCTGTTTTTT.